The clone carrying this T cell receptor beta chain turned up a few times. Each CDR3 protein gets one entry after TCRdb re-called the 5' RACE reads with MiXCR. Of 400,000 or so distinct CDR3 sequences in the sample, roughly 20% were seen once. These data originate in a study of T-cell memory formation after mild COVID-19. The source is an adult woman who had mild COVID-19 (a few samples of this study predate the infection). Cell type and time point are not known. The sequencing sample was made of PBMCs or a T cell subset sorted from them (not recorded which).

The CDR3 loop is CSARYSTEYSYEQYF. The DNA of the CDR3 is TGCAGTGCTAGATATTCGACAGAATATTCCTACGAGCAGTACTTC. The genes are TRBV20-1 and TRBJ2-7; tentative D call: TRBD1 (5 bases). The CDR3 runs to 15 residues. Trimming took off 2 bases at V and 1 base at J, with 15 bases between the two ends. Looked up from germline, CDR1 is DFQATT and CDR2 is SNEGSKA (reference sequence).